This section outlines one TCR beta chain sequence together with its context. This specimen comes from a study of blood T cell repertoires in COVID-19. Study in general: Material from acute and convalescent COVID-19 was sourced from the United States, Italy and Spain. In each case, the material was cDNA or gDNA derived from T cells, B-cell-depleted T cells, or PBMCs.

Methods used by the authors: Estimates of nucleated cell counts were drawn from the amplification of reference gene primers. Assay: immunoSEQ multiplex PCR; the TCRdb copy retains only in-frame clones and omits some. V and J calls and clone size are those listed in that table; D and trimming were worked out from the DNA. The data contain more than 45,000 clones, 70% to 90% of them singletons. This CDR3 spans 16 amino acids. CDR1 is MDHEN and CDR2 is SYDVKM in the germline V gene. Deletions cut 8 bases from V and 0 bases from J, with 17 bases between. The sample consisted of peripheral blood. The receptor comes from a woman in her seventies with active COVID-19. V and J are TRBV28 and TRBJ2-4, with D perhaps TRBD1 (6 bases). CDR3 sequence: CASLSRTDRAKNIQYF. As DNA, the CDR3 is TGTGCCAGCCTATCCAGGACGGACAGAGCCAAAAACATTCAGTACTTC.